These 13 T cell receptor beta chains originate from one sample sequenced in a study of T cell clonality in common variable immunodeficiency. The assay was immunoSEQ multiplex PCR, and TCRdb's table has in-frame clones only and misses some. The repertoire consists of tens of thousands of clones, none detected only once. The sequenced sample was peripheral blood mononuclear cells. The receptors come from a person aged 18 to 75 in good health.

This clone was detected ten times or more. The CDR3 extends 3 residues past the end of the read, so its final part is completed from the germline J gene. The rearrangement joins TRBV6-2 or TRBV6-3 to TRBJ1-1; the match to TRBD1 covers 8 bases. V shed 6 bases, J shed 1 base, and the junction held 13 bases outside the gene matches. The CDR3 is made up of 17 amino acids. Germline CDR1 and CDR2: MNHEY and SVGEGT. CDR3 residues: CASRWGQARLSNTEAFF. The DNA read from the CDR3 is TGTGCCAGCAGGTGGGGACAGGCTCGGCTGTCGAACACTGAA.

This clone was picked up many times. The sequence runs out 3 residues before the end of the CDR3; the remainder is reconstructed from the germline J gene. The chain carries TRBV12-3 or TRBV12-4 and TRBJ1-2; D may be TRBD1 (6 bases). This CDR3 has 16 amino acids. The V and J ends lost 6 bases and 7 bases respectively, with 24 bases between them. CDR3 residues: CASSALGGPVSGGYTF. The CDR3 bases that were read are TGTGCCAGCAGCGCCCTTGGGGGCCCCGTCTCGGGTGGC.

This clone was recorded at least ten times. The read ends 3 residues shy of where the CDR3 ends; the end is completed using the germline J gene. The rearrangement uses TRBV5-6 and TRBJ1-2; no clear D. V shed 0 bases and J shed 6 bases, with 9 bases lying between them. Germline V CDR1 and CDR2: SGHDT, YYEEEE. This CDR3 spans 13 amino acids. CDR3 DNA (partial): TGTGCCAGCAGCTTGGGTCAGCGTAATGGC. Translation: CASSLGQRNG. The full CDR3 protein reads CASSLGQRNGYTF.

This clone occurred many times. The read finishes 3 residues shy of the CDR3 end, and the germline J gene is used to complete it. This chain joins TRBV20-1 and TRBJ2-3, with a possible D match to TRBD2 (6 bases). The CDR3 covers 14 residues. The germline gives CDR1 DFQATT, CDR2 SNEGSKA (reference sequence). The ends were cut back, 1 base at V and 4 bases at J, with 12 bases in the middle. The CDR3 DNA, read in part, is TGCAGTGCTAGAGTTACGGGGGACCCAGATACG. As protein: CSARVTGDPDT. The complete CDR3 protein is CSARVTGDPDTQYF.

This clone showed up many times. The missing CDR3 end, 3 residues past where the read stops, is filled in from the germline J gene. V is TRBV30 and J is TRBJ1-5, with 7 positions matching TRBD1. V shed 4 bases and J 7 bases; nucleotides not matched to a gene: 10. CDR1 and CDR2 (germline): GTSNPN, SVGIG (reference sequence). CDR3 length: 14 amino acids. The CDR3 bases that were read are TGTGCCTGGATTGGAACAGGGGATCGACAGCCC. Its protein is CAWIGTGDRQP. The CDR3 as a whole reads CAWIGTGDRQPQHF.

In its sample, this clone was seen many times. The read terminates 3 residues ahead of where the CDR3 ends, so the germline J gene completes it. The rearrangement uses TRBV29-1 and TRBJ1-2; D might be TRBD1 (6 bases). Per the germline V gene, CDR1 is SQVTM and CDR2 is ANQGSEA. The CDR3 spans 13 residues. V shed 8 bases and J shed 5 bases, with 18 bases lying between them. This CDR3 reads CSSQRGAEYGYTF. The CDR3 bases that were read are TGCAGCTCACAACGGGGGGCGGAATATGGC.

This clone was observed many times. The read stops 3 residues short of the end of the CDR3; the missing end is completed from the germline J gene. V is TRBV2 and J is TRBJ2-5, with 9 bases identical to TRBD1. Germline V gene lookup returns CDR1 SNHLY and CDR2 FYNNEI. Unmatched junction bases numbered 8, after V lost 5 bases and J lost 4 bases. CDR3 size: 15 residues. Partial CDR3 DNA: TGTGCCAGCAGTCTGGGACAGGGAATTGGAGAGACC. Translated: CASSLGQGIGET. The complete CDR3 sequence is CASSLGQGIGETQYF.

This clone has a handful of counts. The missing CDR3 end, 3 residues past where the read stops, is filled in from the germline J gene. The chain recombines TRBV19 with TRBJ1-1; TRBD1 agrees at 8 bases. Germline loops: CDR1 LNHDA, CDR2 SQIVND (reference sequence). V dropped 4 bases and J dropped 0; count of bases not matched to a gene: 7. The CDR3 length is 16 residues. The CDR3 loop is CASSSRDRLMNTEAFF. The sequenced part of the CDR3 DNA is TGTGCCAGTAGTAGCCGGGACAGGCTAATGAACACTGAA.

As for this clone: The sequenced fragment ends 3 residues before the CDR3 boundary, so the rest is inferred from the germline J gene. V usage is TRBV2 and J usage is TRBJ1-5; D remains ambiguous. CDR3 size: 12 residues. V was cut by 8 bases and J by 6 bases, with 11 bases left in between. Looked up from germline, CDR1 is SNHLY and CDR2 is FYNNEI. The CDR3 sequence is CASAAGIQPQHF. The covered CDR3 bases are TGTGCCAGCGCAGCGGGGATTCAGCCC. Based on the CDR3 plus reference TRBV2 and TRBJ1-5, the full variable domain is EPEVTQTPSHQVTQMGQEVILRCVPISNHLYFYWYRQILGQKVEFLVSFYNNEISEKSEIFDDQFSVERPDGSNFTLKIRSTKLEDSAMYFCASAAGIQPQHFGDGTRLSIL.

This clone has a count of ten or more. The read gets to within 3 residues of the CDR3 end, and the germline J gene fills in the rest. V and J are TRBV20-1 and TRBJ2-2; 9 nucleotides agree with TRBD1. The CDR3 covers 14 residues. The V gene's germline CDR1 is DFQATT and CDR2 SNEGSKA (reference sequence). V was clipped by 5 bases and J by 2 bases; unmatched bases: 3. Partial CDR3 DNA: TGCAGTGCTTGGGACAGGGAAAACACCGGGGAG. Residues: CSAWDRENTGE. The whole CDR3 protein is CSAWDRENTGELFF.

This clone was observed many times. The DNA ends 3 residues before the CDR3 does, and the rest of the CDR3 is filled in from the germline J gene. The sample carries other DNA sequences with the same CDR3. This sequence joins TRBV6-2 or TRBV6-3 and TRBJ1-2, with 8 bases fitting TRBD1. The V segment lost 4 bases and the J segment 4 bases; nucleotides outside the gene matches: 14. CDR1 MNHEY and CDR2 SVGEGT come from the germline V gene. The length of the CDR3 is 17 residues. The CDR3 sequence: CASSWAGQDRFRYGYTF. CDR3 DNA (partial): TGTGCCAGCAGTTGGGCGGGACAGGACCGTTTCCGCTATGGC.

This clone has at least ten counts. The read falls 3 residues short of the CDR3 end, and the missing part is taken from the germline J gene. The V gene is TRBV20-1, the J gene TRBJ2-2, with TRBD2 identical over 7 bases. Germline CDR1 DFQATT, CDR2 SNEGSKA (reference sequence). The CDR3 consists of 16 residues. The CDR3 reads CSATPAGGNGREKLFF. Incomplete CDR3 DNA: TGCAGTGCTACCCCAGCCGGGGGGAACGGTAGGGAAAAG.

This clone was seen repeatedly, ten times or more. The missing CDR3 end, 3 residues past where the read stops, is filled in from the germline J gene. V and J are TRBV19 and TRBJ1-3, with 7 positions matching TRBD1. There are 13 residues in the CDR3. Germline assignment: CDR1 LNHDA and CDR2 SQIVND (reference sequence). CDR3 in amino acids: CASNPNPGGQIYF. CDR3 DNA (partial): TGTGCCAGTAATCCCAATCCAGGGGGGCAG.